These 24 T cell receptor beta chains were sequenced from one sample in a study of T cell clonotyping in hematopoietic cell transplantation. Libraries were prepared by immunoSEQ multiplex PCR; TCRdb keeps only in-frame clonotypes and omits some of them. The sample has roughly 2,000 clones; 80% to 90% are singletons. Sequencing was done on a sample of peripheral blood mononuclear cells. The origin of the receptors is a man aged 35 to 55 in good health. Some clones in this sample may be carry-over from other donors' samples.

In DNA form, the CDR3 reads TGTGCCAGCAGCTCCACAGTGGAAGAAAAACTGTTTTTT. Translation: CASSSTVEEKLFF. V and J are TRBV5-6 and TRBJ1-4; D is uncertain. The germline CDR1 and CDR2 sequences are SGHDT and YYEEEE. V was clipped by 3 bases and J by 8 bases, with 11 bases between them. This CDR3 has 13 amino acids.

V usage is TRBV5-1 and J usage is TRBJ2-1, with 9 bases matching TRBD1. The CDR3 length is 15 residues. After removal of 5 bases from V and 1 base from J, the junction contained 4 bases not matched to a gene. CDR1 is SGHRS and CDR2 is YFSETQ in the germline V gene. The CDR3 nucleotides are TGCGCCAGCAGATCCGGGACAGGGTCCTACAATGAGCAGTTCTTC. This encodes CASRSGTGSYNEQFF.

This chain uses TRBV10-3 with TRBJ1-1; D is possibly TRBD1 (6 bases). The CDR3 covers 14 residues. V was trimmed by 4 bases and J by 0 bases, leaving 9 bases between them. CDR1 is ENHRY, CDR2 SYGVKD, per germline. Here the CDR3 reads CAISAGAMNTEAFF. The CDR3 DNA reads as TGTGCCATCAGTGCGGGGGCCATGAACACTGAAGCTTTCTTT.

This chain connects TRBV4-1 to TRBJ2-6, with D possibly being TRBD1 (6 bases). The V end was cut by 3 bases, the J end by 0 bases, with 18 bases between. This CDR3 is 19 amino acids long. The germline CDR1 and CDR2 sequences are MGHRA and YSYEKL. The CDR3 coding sequence is TGCGCCAGCAGCCACCTGACAGGCTCATTCGACTCTGGGGCCAACGTCCTGACTTTC. Its translation is CASSHLTGSFDSGANVLTF.

DNA for the CDR3: TGTGCCAGCAGCCTCAGGGACCAGGACGCCGGGGAGCTGTTTTTT. Protein product: CASSLRDQDAGELFF. The chain is built from TRBV9 and TRBJ2-2; D might be TRBD1 or TRBD2, each matching 5 bases. V was clipped by 4 bases and J by 6 bases, with 16 bases between them. The CDR3 totals 15 residues. In germline, CDR1 is SGDLS, CDR2 YYNGEE.

This chain connects TRBV30 to TRBJ1-6, with a possible D match to TRBD1 (5 bases). Per germline, CDR1 GTSNPN and CDR2 SVGIG (reference sequence). The CDR3 runs 12 residues. Trimming cost V 5 bases and J 8 bases, with 10 bases left between them. The CDR3 reads CAWGRADSPLHF. The CDR3 DNA follows: TGTGCCTGGGGCAGGGCGGATTCACCCCTCCACTTT.

The J gene is TRBJ2-1, the V gene TRBV5-1; 15 bases line up with TRBD2. J was trimmed by 10 bases and V by 4 bases; bases with no gene match: 12. This CDR3 has 17 amino acids. The V gene's germline CDR1 is SGHRS and CDR2 YFSETQ. CDR3 in DNA: TGCGCCAGCAGCACCCGGACTAGCGGGGGGGTTTATCGCGAGCAGTTCTTC. It specifies CASSTRTSGGVYREQFF.

J is TRBJ2-7 and V is TRBV27; 8 positions match TRBD2. The CDR3 contains 15 residues. The V and J ends lost 6 bases and 0 bases, in that order; junction bases with no gene match: 7. Per germline, CDR1 MNHEY and CDR2 SMNVEV (reference sequence). The CDR3 is CASSLSGASSYEQYF. The CDR3 coding sequence is TGTGCCAGCAGCCTTAGCGGGGCGAGCTCCTACGAGCAGTACTTC.

The rearrangement joins TRBV10-2 to TRBJ2-5; 7 nucleotides agree with TRBD1. J lost 1 base, V lost 7 bases, and 9 bases had no gene match. The germline V gene has CDR1 WSHSY and CDR2 SAAADI. The CDR3 is made up of 15 amino acids. The CDR3 here is CASKRDRVGQETQYF. CDR3 nucleotide sequence: TGCGCCAGCAAACGAGACAGGGTGGGCCAAGAGACCCAGTACTTC.

The chain couples TRBV5-4 to TRBJ2-3; 12 nucleotides line up with TRBD2. From germline, CDR1 is SGHNT and CDR2 YYREEE (reference sequence). With 0 bases clipped from V and 3 bases from J, the junction kept 2 bases outside the gene matches. The CDR3 consists of 16 residues. In DNA form, the CDR3 reads TGTGCCAGCAGCTTGGGAGGACTAGCGGGGACAGATACGCAGTATTTT. This encodes CASSLGGLAGTDTQYF. The full variable domain, with the rest looked up from reference TRBV5-4 and TRBJ2-3, is ETGVTQSPTHLIKTRGQQVTLRCSSQSGHNTVSWYQQALGQGPQFIFQYYREEENGRGNFPPRFSGLQFPNYSSELNVNALELDDSALYLCASSLGGLAGTDTQYFGPGTRLTVL.

The V call is TRBV5-1, the J call TRBJ2-1, with D perhaps TRBD2 (6 bases). The germline V and J ends were trimmed by 9 bases and 5 bases, with 18 bases remaining between them. CDR1 and CDR2 (germline): SGHRS, YFSETQ. The CDR3 totals 14 residues. CDR3 DNA: TGCGCCAACTCCAGGGACTCCGTAAACAATGAGCAGTTCTTC. Protein product: CANSRDSVNNEQFF.

The chain recombines TRBV7-2 with TRBJ1-2; 8 nucleotides align to TRBD1. Germline-derived CDR1 and CDR2 are SGHTA and FQGNSA. This CDR3 is 15 amino acids long. Trimming removed 4 bases from V and 2 bases from J; junction bases left unmatched: 6. CDR3: CASSYVTGGNYGYTF. The DNA of the CDR3 is TGTGCCAGCAGCTATGTTACAGGGGGAAACTATGGCTACACCTTC.

The gene calls are TRBV7-6 and TRBJ1-4, with unresolved D. V gave up 5 bases and J gave up 4 bases, with 5 bases separating them. From germline, CDR1 is SGHVS and CDR2 FNYEAQ. The CDR3 is 12 amino acids. This CDR3 reads CASSLYNEKLFF. CDR3 coding DNA: TGTGCCAGCAGCCTATATAATGAAAAACTGTTTTTT.

The chain combines TRBV5-1 with TRBJ2-7; 10 bases fit TRBD1. In germline, CDR1 is SGHRS, CDR2 YFSETQ. The CDR3 runs 14 residues. V lost 5 bases to trimming and J lost 6 bases; unmatched junction nucleotides: 8. CDR3 nucleotide sequence: TGCGCCAGCAGACGGACAGGGGGTCCCTTCGAGCAGTACTTC. Translating it yields CASRRTGGPFEQYF.

V and J are TRBV4-3 and TRBJ2-3; 9 bases line up with TRBD2. The germline V gene encodes CDR1 LGHNA and CDR2 YSLEER. The J segment lost 0 bases and the V segment lost 0 bases, leaving 13 bases of the junction unmatched. CDR3 length equals 20 residues. The CDR3 DNA reads as TGCGCCAGCAGCCAAGATCTCGCAACTAGCGGGCGAACTAGCACAGATACGCAGTATTTT. It codes for CASSQDLATSGRTSTDTQYF.

The rearrangement joins TRBV15 to TRBJ2-3; 8 nucleotides align to TRBD2. The trim removed 3 bases at V and 2 bases at J, leaving 7 bases unmatched. The CDR3 spans 16 residues. The V gene's germline CDR1 is LNHNV and CDR2 YYDKDF (reference sequence). The CDR3 loop reads CATSSRTGGITDTQYF. CDR3 coding DNA: TGTGCCACCAGCAGCCGAACGGGGGGGATCACAGATACGCAGTATTTT.

V gene TRBV28 combines with J gene TRBJ2-7, with D unclear. The CDR3 extends over 16 amino acids. Between the trimmed V and J ends, which lost 5 bases and 2 bases, there was a span of 19 bases. Germline V gives CDR1 MDHEN, CDR2 SYDVKM. CDR3 sequence reads: CASSNRRSGQTYEQYF. In nucleotides, the CDR3 is TGTGCCAGCAGTAATCGGCGCTCAGGCCAAACCTACGAGCAGTACTTC.

In regard to this clone: Relative to the germline gene, one junction end is altered; a read error may explain this. The chain employs TRBV6-5 and TRBJ1-1, with D tentatively TRBD1 (6 bases). The CDR3 runs 13 residues. Germline V gives CDR1 MNHEY, CDR2 SVGAGI. CDR3 coding DNA: TGTGCCAGCAGTTATCAGAATGGGCGGGACAATATCTTT. This codes for CASSYQNGRDNIF.

This clone was detected a few times. This chain joins TRBV14 and TRBJ1-3; D is undetermined. V lost 3 bases, J lost 2 bases, and 5 bases lay in between. The V gene's germline CDR1 is SGHDN and CDR2 FVKESK. This CDR3 comprises 13 residues. The CDR3 loop reads CASSQGAGNTIYF. The CDR3 bases are TGTGCCAGCAGCCAGGGTGCTGGAAACACCATATATTTT. The whole variable domain, remainder taken from reference TRBV14 and TRBJ1-3, is EAGVTQFPSHSVIEKGQTVTLRCDPISGHDNLYWYRRVMGKEIKFLLHFVKESKQDESGMPNNRFLAERTGGTYSTLKVQPAELEDSGVYFCASSQGAGNTIYFGEGSWLTVV.

The chain is built from TRBV10-1 and TRBJ2-2; 12 positions agree with TRBD1. This CDR3 region has 16 residues. Germline assignment: CDR1 WNHNN and CDR2 SYGVQD (reference sequence). Losses at the gene ends were 5 bases for V and 7 bases for J; bases not matched to a gene: 8. The CDR3 loop reads CASSKGQGARDGELFF. CDR3 sequence (DNA): TGCGCCAGCAGTAAGGGACAGGGGGCGCGGGACGGGGAGCTGTTTTTT.

The V call is TRBV7-2, the J call TRBJ1-2; D is unresolved. This CDR3 contains 11 residues. CDR1 SGHTA and CDR2 FQGNSA come from the germline V gene. Between the trimmed V and J ends, which lost 5 bases and 13 bases, there was a span of 14 bases. The DNA of the CDR3 is TGTGCCAGCAGCGCCGGGCGCCTGCTCACCTTC. It codes for CASSAGRLLTF.

V is TRBV18 and J is TRBJ1-1, with 7 bases matching TRBD1. This CDR3 has 15 residues. V was clipped by 3 bases and J by 3 bases; unmatched bases: 7. The germline CDR1 and CDR2 sequences are KGHSH and LQKENI. Here the CDR3 reads CASSPGPGGDTEAFF. The CDR3 DNA is TGTGCCAGCTCACCGGGACCAGGGGGAGACACTGAAGCTTTCTTT.

This clone was recorded once. The V call is TRBV7-8, the J call TRBJ2-2; 9 bases agree with TRBD1. Germline CDR1 SGHVS, CDR2 FQNEAQ. With 1 base clipped from V and 1 base from J, the junction kept 1 base outside the gene matches. This CDR3 has 16 residues. In DNA form, the CDR3 reads TGTGCCAGCAGCTTAGGGGGACAGGGGAACACCGGGGAGCTGTTTTTT. Translated: CASSLGGQGNTGELFF.

This clone was observed once. V usage is TRBV19 and J usage is TRBJ1-1; D is undetermined. Trimming stripped 5 bases from V and 11 bases from J, with 3 bases between. The CDR3 is made up of 8 amino acids. Germline V gene sequence: CDR1 LNHDA, CDR2 SQIVND (reference sequence). As DNA, the CDR3 is TGTGCCAGTAGTGGGGCTTTCTTT. Its protein product is CASSGAFF.